These 22 T cell receptor beta chains were all obtained from the same sample, sequenced in a study of identical twins. TCRdb independently ran MiXCR on the 5' RACE reads; one entry per CDR3 protein. This table has approximately 220,000 distinct CDR3 sequences, approximately 7.3% appearing once. The same sample was also studied in work on yellow fever vaccine responses in identical twins.

Sequencing was done on a sample of CD8+ T cells sorted from blood. These receptors came from a woman under 30 in good health.

This clonotype was picked up many times. The V and J genes are TRBV5-1 and TRBJ2-1; 10 nucleotides agree with TRBD2. This CDR3 region has 15 residues. Trimming at V came to 4 bases and at J to 2 bases, leaving 3 bases not matched to a gene. Germline values: CDR1 SGHRS, CDR2 YFSETQ. The CDR3 nucleotides read TGCGCCAGCAGCCAGAGCGGGGGGGCCTACAATGAGCAGTTCTTC. Amino acids: CASSQSGGAYNEQFF.

This clonotype was detected many times. This chain joins TRBV19 and TRBJ1-1; TRBD1 matches at 7 bases. V shed 7 bases and J 4 bases; nucleotides not matched to a gene: 3. Germline CDR1 LNHDA, CDR2 SQIVND (reference sequence). The CDR3 runs 12 residues. The CDR3 nucleotides are TGTGCCAGTAAGGCAGGGGGCACTGAAGCTTTCTTT. The encoded protein is CASKAGGTEAFF.

This clonotype was found a few times. The rearrangement uses TRBV20-1 and TRBJ2-1; TRBD2 aligns across 14 bases. Unmatched junction bases numbered 0, after V lost 1 base and J lost 7 bases. The germline CDR1 and CDR2 sequences are DFQATT and SNEGSKA (reference sequence). The CDR3 length is 14 residues. CDR3 residues: CSARGTSGRNEQFF. CDR3 nucleotide sequence: TGCAGTGCTAGAGGGACTAGCGGGAGGAATGAGCAGTTCTTC.

This clonotype was recorded many times. This chain connects TRBV9 to TRBJ1-5, with D uncertain. The CDR3 sequence is 15 residues long. From germline, CDR1 is SGDLS and CDR2 YYNGEE. The germline V and J ends were trimmed by 3 bases and 2 bases, with 12 bases remaining between them. In DNA, the CDR3 is TGTGCCAGCAGCGCAGGCCCTTTGGGCAATCAGCCCCAGCATTTT. Amino acids: CASSAGPLGNQPQHF.

The J gene is TRBJ2-2, the V gene TRBV19; D might be TRBD1 (6 bases). With 6 bases removed from V and 1 base from J, the gap between germline ends came to 12 bases. The length of the CDR3 is 15 residues. Germline V CDR1 and CDR2: LNHDA, SQIVND (reference sequence). The CDR3 sequence: CASRASDRNTGELFF. In DNA, the CDR3 is TGTGCCAGTAGGGCCTCGGACAGGAACACCGGGGAGCTGTTTTTT.

This chain links TRBV9 with TRBJ2-7, with TRBD2 identical over 9 bases. The CDR3 totals 14 residues. V dropped 2 bases and J dropped 5; count of bases not matched to a gene: 5. Germline V gives CDR1 SGDLS, CDR2 YYNGEE. The CDR3 region has the DNA TGTGCCAGCAGCGTTAGCGGGAGAGCCAACGAGCAGTACTTC. Encoded protein: CASSVSGRANEQYF.

Many counts were recorded for this clonotype. V gene TRBV7-2 combines with J gene TRBJ2-1; the match to TRBD2 covers 7 bases. The V gene end was trimmed by 0 bases and the J gene end by 5 bases; junction bases not matched to a gene: 13. This CDR3 is 18 amino acids long. In germline, CDR1 is SGHTA, CDR2 FQGNSA. The CDR3 nucleotides are TGTGCCAGCAGCTTAGCCCAAAGGAAGTGGGGGAGGGACAATGAGCAGTTCTTC. Protein: CASSLAQRKWGRDNEQFF.

There are a few counts of this clonotype. The V gene is TRBV19, the J gene TRBJ2-7, with D unresolved. The CDR3 contains 9 residues. From germline, CDR1 is LNHDA and CDR2 SQIVND (reference sequence). In DNA form, the CDR3 reads TGTCGGCAGTACTACGAGCAGTACGTC. Translation gives CRQYYEQYV.

The chain employs TRBV3-1 and TRBJ2-2; 8 nucleotides align to TRBD1. This CDR3 is 17 amino acids long. CDR1 and CDR2 (germline): LGHDT, YNNKEL (reference sequence). V was clipped by 1 base and J by 7 bases; unmatched bases: 11. The CDR3 spells CASSQVGWTGRIGELFF. CDR3 bases: TGTGCCAGCAGCCAAGTGGGATGGACAGGGAGGATCGGGGAGCTGTTTTTT. Combining the CDR3 with reference TRBV3-1 and TRBJ2-2 gives the whole variable domain DTAVSQTPKYLVTQMGNDKSIKCEQNLGHDTMYWYKQDSKKFLKIMFSYNNKELIINETVPNRFSPKSPDKAHLNLHINSLELGDSAVYFCASSQVGWTGRIGELFFGEGSRLTVL.

This clonotype was counted many times. The chain employs TRBV20-1 and TRBJ2-3; weak D call: TRBD1 (7 bases). Per the germline V gene, CDR1 is DFQATT and CDR2 is SNEGSKA (reference sequence). This CDR3 has 11 amino acids. Trimming removed 5 bases from V and 5 bases from J, with 8 bases in between. The DNA of the CDR3 is TGCAGTGCTCAGGGGGGAGATACGCAGTATTTT. It encodes CSAQGGDTQYF.

The rearrangement uses TRBV5-1 and TRBJ2-7; 10 nucleotides align to TRBD2. Unmatched junction bases numbered 8, after V lost 0 bases and J lost 2 bases. The CDR3 runs to 17 residues. The germline V gene encodes CDR1 SGHRS and CDR2 YFSETQ. Written as DNA, the CDR3 is TGCGCCAGCAGCTTGGCAACAGCGGGAGGGCGTACCTACGAGCAGTACTTC. Translation gives CASSLATAGGRTYEQYF.

Ten or more counts support this clonotype. V and J are TRBV11-2 and TRBJ2-7; TRBD2 matches 8 bases. There are 17 residues in the CDR3. The germline gives CDR1 SGHAT, CDR2 FQNNGV. Trimming took 0 bases from V and 3 from J; bases not matched to a gene: 10. As DNA, the CDR3 is TGTGCCAGCAGCTTAGATTCCGGGACTAGAGGGCTCTACGAGCAGTACTTC. This sequence encodes CASSLDSGTRGLYEQYF.

The chain has TRBV29-1 and TRBJ2-3, with D perhaps TRBD2 (5 bases). CDR3 length: 15 amino acids. The V gene's germline CDR1 is SQVTM and CDR2 ANQGSEA. The ends were cut back, 1 base at V and 4 bases at J, with 15 bases in the middle. This chain's CDR3 is CSVEVADSPPDTQYF. CDR3 DNA sequence: TGCAGCGTTGAAGTTGCGGACTCCCCCCCAGATACGCAGTATTTT.

V and J are TRBV5-1 and TRBJ2-5; D unresolved. The CDR3 has 14 amino acids. The ends were cut back, 2 bases at V and 5 bases at J, with 13 bases in the middle. Germline values: CDR1 SGHRS, CDR2 YFSETQ. The CDR3 here is CASSFRGPEETQYF. In DNA form, the CDR3 reads TGCGCCAGCAGCTTCAGAGGCCCGGAGGAGACCCAGTACTTC.

This clonotype was seen only a few times. The chain links TRBV7-9 to TRBJ2-1, with D perhaps matching TRBD2 (6 bases). Per germline, CDR1 SEHNR and CDR2 FQNEAQ (reference sequence). The V and J ends lost 0 bases and 6 bases respectively, with 12 bases between them. The CDR3 extends over 15 amino acids. The CDR3 DNA sequence: TGTGCCAGCAGCTTAGCGTATGGGGGACTCAATGAGCAGTTCTTC. This translates into CASSLAYGGLNEQFF.

The chain links TRBV25-1 to TRBJ1-1; TRBD1 matches 7 bases. The CDR3 runs to 12 residues. Per germline, CDR1 MGHDK and CDR2 SYGVNS. V dropped 2 bases and J dropped 8; count of bases not matched to a gene: 2. Written as DNA, the CDR3 is TGTGCCAGCAGTGAAGGGACAGCAGAAGCTTTCTTT. Translating it yields CASSEGTAEAFF.

This clonotype occurred many times. V usage is TRBV10-3 and J usage is TRBJ2-1, with D unresolved. Trimming cost V 8 bases and J 2 bases, with 19 bases left between them. CDR1 is ENHRY and CDR2 is SYGVKD in the germline V gene. This CDR3 has 16 residues. In DNA, the CDR3 is TGTGCCATCGCTAGTTCACAGTTCCCGGCCTACAATGAGCAGTTCTTC. This encodes CAIASSQFPAYNEQFF.

This clonotype showed up many times. The V gene is TRBV25-1, the J gene TRBJ1-6, with D possibly matching TRBD1 (6 bases). The germline gives CDR1 MGHDK, CDR2 SYGVNS. CDR3 length: 14 amino acids. Deletions cut 2 bases from V and 7 bases from J, with 9 bases between. In nucleotides, the CDR3 is TGTGCCAGCAGTGAAACGGGGGCGAATTCACCCCTCCACTTT. This gives the protein CASSETGANSPLHF.

The gene calls are TRBV4-2 and TRBJ2-3; 8 bases match TRBD2. This CDR3 spans 16 amino acids. Germline V gene lookup returns CDR1 LGHNA and CDR2 YNFKEQ. V was pared by 3 bases and J by 0 bases, with 5 bases of the junction left unmatched. CDR3 DNA sequence: TGTGCCAGCAGCCATCTCCCTAGCGGGAGCACAGATACGCAGTATTTT. It specifies CASSHLPSGSTDTQYF.

This clonotype appeared a few times. V gene TRBV24-1 combines with J gene TRBJ2-5; 11 bases match TRBD1. The germline V gene encodes CDR1 KGHDR and CDR2 SFDVKD. The V and J ends lost 4 bases and 2 bases, in that order; junction bases with no gene match: 5. This CDR3 is built from 16 residues. This CDR3 reads CATSDPGTGGQETQYF. The CDR3 DNA sequence: TGTGCCACCAGTGACCCTGGGACAGGGGGACAAGAGACCCAGTACTTC.

In DNA form, the CDR3 reads TGCAGTGCTAGGGCGGGGCTAGCGGGAGGCGAGCAGTTCTTC. Amino acids: CSARAGLAGGEQFF. The chain employs TRBV20-1 and TRBJ2-1; 11 bases are a match to TRBD2. V lost 3 bases, J lost 10 bases, and 8 bases stayed unmatched. CDR3 length equals 14 residues. CDR1 is DFQATT and CDR2 is SNEGSKA in the germline V gene (reference sequence).

The chain has TRBV5-6 and TRBJ2-7, with D perhaps matching TRBD2 (6 bases). The CDR3 extends over 13 amino acids. The V gene lost 0 bases and the J gene lost 7 bases, with 11 bases spanning the gap. In germline, CDR1 is SGHDT, CDR2 YYEEEE. CDR3 protein: CASSLGRRDEQYF. In DNA form, the CDR3 reads TGTGCCAGCAGCTTGGGGCGGAGGGATGAGCAGTACTTC.